Shown below are 4 T cell receptor beta chains from a single sample sequenced in a study of cytomegalovirus exposure and HLA in healthy donors. PCR amplification relied on 60 Vbeta primers (plus 13 Jbeta primers). TCRdb keeps only in-frame clones here, not all; method: immunoSEQ multiplex PCR. This table has 170,000 or so clones, less than 90% appearing once. The specimen sequenced was PBMCs. The source of these receptors is a boy between 2 and 10 years old in good health and CMV-seronegative.

This rearrangement joins TRBV2 to TRBJ2-3; tentative D call: TRBD2 (5 bases). The germline V gene encodes CDR1 SNHLY and CDR2 FYNNEI. This CDR3 is built from 12 residues. Trimming removed 6 bases at V and 6 bases at J, with 10 bases between. The CDR3 coding sequence is TGTGCCAGCAGGGACTCTTCTGATACGCAGTATTTT. It translates to CASRDSSDTQYF.

The chain joins TRBV5-4 to TRBJ2-7, with a tentative D call TRBD2 (5 bases). The CDR3 covers 17 residues. The V gene lost 0 bases and the J gene lost 0 bases, with 16 bases spanning the gap. Germline V gene lookup returns CDR1 SGHNT and CDR2 YYREEE (reference sequence). This CDR3 reads CASSLGGRISLSYEQYF. As DNA, the CDR3 is TGTGCCAGCAGCTTGGGAGGGCGAATCTCCCTCTCCTACGAGCAGTACTTC. Based on the CDR3 plus reference TRBV5-4 and TRBJ2-7, the full variable domain is ETGVTQSPTHLIKTRGQQVTLRCSSQSGHNTVSWYQQALGQGPQFIFQYYREEENGRGNFPPRFSGLQFPNYSSELNVNALELDDSALYLCASSLGGRISLSYEQYFGPGTRLTVT.

The genes are TRBV6-4 and TRBJ1-1, with 8 bases lining up with TRBD1. This CDR3 has 12 amino acids. After removal of 11 bases from V and 1 base from J, the junction contained 3 bases not matched to a gene. CDR1 is MRHNA and CDR2 is SNTAGT in the germline V gene. The CDR3 DNA follows: TGTGCCGGTACAGGGGGGAACACTGAAGCTTTCTTT. Amino acids: CAGTGGNTEAFF.

The chain joins TRBV11-3 to TRBJ2-3; 9 bases map to TRBD1. Germline CDR1 and CDR2: SGHNT and YENEEA. With 4 bases clipped from V and 1 base from J, the junction kept 9 bases outside the gene matches. This CDR3 has 17 amino acids. The chain's CDR3 is CASSSRTGADGTDTQYF. The CDR3 DNA is TGTGCCAGCAGCTCGAGGACAGGGGCAGATGGCACAGATACGCAGTATTTT.